This T cell receptor (beta chain) was identified during a study of human versus mouse CDR3 diversity and MHC coevolution. Notes on the study in general: On average, humans showed more CDR3 deletions and insertions than mice. Humans had the largest estimated TCR beta repertoire, around 1.6 million clonotypes. In humans, T-cell selection involved several MHC II alleles. The lowest clonal inequality scores came from most of the three human donors.

Trimming removed 6 bases from V and 9 bases from J, with 9 bases in between. This CDR3 contains 11 residues. The germline V gene has CDR1 SGHTA and CDR2 FQGNSA. As concerns this clone: What it binds is unknown.

Method: immunoSEQ multiplex PCR; TCRdb's copy keeps in-frame clones and lacks some. The sample records roughly 86,000 clones, around 95% being singletons. The chain combines TRBV7-2 with TRBJ2-1; D is perhaps TRBD2 (6 bases). The sequence came from a person aged 25 to 69 in good health. Source material: naive CD4+ T cells from blood. Subset of the sample: CD45RO-negative CD62L-positive naive CD4 T cells. The CDR3, as DNA: TGTGCCAGCAGGGCGGGAAGTGAGCAGTTCTTC. Translation: CASRAGSEQFF.